The 19 T cell receptor beta chains below come from one sample, sequenced in a study of blood T cell repertoires in COVID-19. The method was immunoSEQ multiplex PCR; TCRdb's version includes in-frame clones alone and lacks a portion of them. The sample lists approximately 250,000 clones; around 80% were seen once. Input material: PBMCs or T cells enriched from blood (not recorded which). Receptors originate from a man between 25 and 39 years old with acute COVID-19.

The chain couples TRBV7-2 to TRBJ2-1, with 10 positions matching TRBD2. From germline, CDR1 is SGHTA and CDR2 FQGNSA. This CDR3 has 15 residues. J was trimmed by 8 bases and V by 1 base; bases with no gene match: 5. The CDR3: CASSLEAGGFDEQFF. The CDR3 DNA follows: TGTGCCAGCAGCTTAGAAGCGGGGGGGTTTGATGAGCAGTTCTTC.

The genes are TRBV15 and TRBJ1-2, with a tentative D call TRBD1 (6 bases). V was cut by 4 bases and J by 4 bases, with 10 bases left in between. The germline CDR1 and CDR2 sequences are LNHNV and YYDKDF (reference sequence). The CDR3 covers 13 residues. The CDR3 spells CATSNGQLYGYTF. In DNA, the CDR3 is TGTGCCACCAGCAACGGACAGCTCTATGGCTACACCTTC.

The chain has TRBV6-5 and TRBJ1-2; 9 bases are shared with TRBD1. This CDR3 is 15 amino acids long. V lost 4 bases, J lost 4 bases, and 7 bases stayed unmatched. The germline V gene encodes CDR1 MNHEY and CDR2 SVGAGI. The CDR3 is CASSSWTGESYGYTF. The CDR3 nucleotides read TGTGCCAGCAGTTCGTGGACAGGGGAGTCCTATGGCTACACCTTC.

This clone has only one observation. The rearrangement uses TRBV9 and TRBJ2-2, with D perhaps matching TRBD2 (7 bases). CDR3 size: 15 residues. The V end was cut by 3 bases, the J end by 2 bases, with 11 bases between. Germline V gives CDR1 SGDLS, CDR2 YYNGEE. The CDR3 sequence: CASSEGGHNTGELFF. As DNA, the CDR3 is TGTGCCAGCAGCGAGGGGGGGCACAACACCGGGGAGCTGTTTTTT.

This chain joins TRBV9 and TRBJ2-2, with 7 bases identical to TRBD1. V gave up 1 base and J gave up 2 bases; unmatched junction bases: 5. The V gene's germline CDR1 is SGDLS and CDR2 YYNGEE. The CDR3 totals 16 residues. CDR3 sequence (DNA): TGTGCCAGCAGCGTAAGACCAGGGGGAAACACCGGGGAGCTGTTTTTT. This translates into CASSVRPGGNTGELFF.

The chain employs TRBV9 and TRBJ2-1, with 12 nucleotides matching TRBD2. The CDR3 runs to 15 residues. The V gene's germline CDR1 is SGDLS and CDR2 YYNGEE. Trimming cost V 4 bases and J 6 bases; bases outside gene matches: 5. The CDR3 DNA follows: TGTGCCAGCAGCTTCGGACTAGCGGGACCCAATGAGCAGTTCTTC. Translated: CASSFGLAGPNEQFF. The whole variable domain, filled in from reference TRBV9 and TRBJ2-1, reads DSGVTQTPKHLITATGQRVTLRCSPRSGDLSVYWYQQSLDQGLQFLIQYYNGEERAKGNILERFSAQQFPDLHSELNLSSLELGDSALYFCASSFGLAGPNEQFFGPGTRLTVL.

This clone has just one count. This chain joins TRBV7-6 and TRBJ2-5, with D perhaps matching TRBD1 (5 bases). This CDR3 contains 14 residues. Trimming took 5 bases from V and 2 from J, leaving 12 bases between them. The germline V gene has CDR1 SGHVS and CDR2 FNYEAQ. CDR3 sequence reads: CASSTGHFQETQYF. DNA for the CDR3: TGTGCCAGCAGCACTGGACACTTTCAAGAGACCCAGTACTTC.

The chain is built from TRBV19 and TRBJ2-5, with a weak D call TRBD2 (5 bases). Germline V lookup: CDR1 LNHDA, CDR2 SQIVND (reference sequence). V was trimmed by 3 bases and J by 4 bases, leaving 12 bases between them. This CDR3 contains 14 residues. The CDR3 DNA reads as TGTGCCAGTAGTATCTCGGGGTACGGAGAGACCCAGTACTTC. Its translation: CASSISGYGETQYF. The complete variable domain, with remaining parts taken from reference TRBV19 and TRBJ2-5, reads DGGITQSPKYLFRKEGQNVTLSCEQNLNHDAMYWYRQDPGQGLRLIYYSQIVNDFQKGDIAEGYSVSREKKESFPLTVTSAQKNPTAFYLCASSISGYGETQYFGPGTRLLVL.

The rearrangement joins TRBV15 to TRBJ2-7; D unclear. Germline V gene sequence: CDR1 LNHNV, CDR2 YYDKDF (reference sequence). With 3 bases removed from V and 0 bases from J, the gap between germline ends came to 9 bases. There are 14 residues in the CDR3. The CDR3 DNA sequence: TGTGCCACCAGCAGGTCCACCGGCTCCTACGAGCAGTACGTC. Protein: CATSRSTGSYEQYV.

This chain uses TRBV19 with TRBJ1-5; D unresolved. CDR1 is LNHDA and CDR2 is SQIVND in the germline V gene (reference sequence). Trimming cost V 3 bases and J 3 bases, with 6 bases left between them. The CDR3 covers 13 residues. Written as DNA, the CDR3 is TGTGCCAGTAGTATGGCAGTCAATCAGCCCCAGCATTTT. Amino acids: CASSMAVNQPQHF. Full variable domain (missing parts from reference TRBV19 and TRBJ1-5): DGGITQSPKYLFRKEGQNVTLSCEQNLNHDAMYWYRQDPGQGLRLIYYSQIVNDFQKGDIAEGYSVSREKKESFPLTVTSAQKNPTAFYLCASSMAVNQPQHFGDGTRLSIL.

This sequence joins TRBV4-1 and TRBJ2-1; D gene uncertain. The V gene's germline CDR1 is MGHRA and CDR2 YSYEKL. The CDR3 loop spans 12 amino acids. V lost 4 bases, J lost 2 bases, and 3 bases lay in between. In nucleotides, the CDR3 is TGCGCCAGCAGCCCCACCTACAATGAGCAGTTCTTC. Its translation: CASSPTYNEQFF.

The chain recombines TRBV5-1 with TRBJ1-1; 7 bases map to TRBD1. The CDR3 is 14 residues long. Trimming took 4 bases from V and 1 from J; bases not matched to a gene: 4. Germline-derived CDR1 and CDR2 are SGHRS and YFSETQ. CDR3 sequence: CASSVGQPNTEAFF. CDR3 nucleotides: TGCGCCAGCAGCGTGGGACAGCCGAACACTGAAGCTTTCTTT.

The rearrangement links TRBV6-5 to TRBJ1-2; D is undetermined. The CDR3 is 14 residues long. V lost 4 bases and J lost 2, with 11 bases in between. Looked up from germline, CDR1 is MNHEY and CDR2 is SVGAGI. CDR3: CASSSLTTNYGYTF. The CDR3, as DNA: TGTGCCAGCAGTTCTTTGACAACGAACTATGGCTACACCTTC.

V gene TRBV5-6 combines with J gene TRBJ1-2; TRBD1 is a possible D gene (6 bases). V was shortened by 4 bases and J by 1 base, with 17 bases between the two germline ends. The germline V gene encodes CDR1 SGHDT and CDR2 YYEEEE. This CDR3 has 16 residues. Here the CDR3 reads CASSRGRTDLNYGYTF. The DNA of the CDR3 is TGTGCCAGCAGCCGGGGCCGGACAGACCTTAACTATGGCTACACCTTC.

The chain links TRBV6-1 to TRBJ1-4, with D unresolved. Germline V gene data show CDR1 as MNHNS and CDR2 as SASEGT. CDR3 length: 16 residues. V was shortened by 3 bases and J by 3 bases, with 14 bases between the two germline ends. This CDR3 reads CASSEPNRASNEKLFF. The CDR3, as DNA: TGTGCCAGCAGTGAGCCGAATCGAGCCTCTAATGAAAAACTGTTTTTT.

This rearrangement joins TRBV20-1 to TRBJ2-7; tentative D call: TRBD1 (5 bases). Germline V gene data show CDR1 as DFQATT and CDR2 as SNEGSKA (reference sequence). This CDR3 is built from 12 residues. Trimming took 3 bases from V and 6 from J, leaving 12 bases between them. The CDR3 loop is CSASPGAGEQYV. CDR3 nucleotides: TGCAGTGCTAGTCCTGGGGCAGGCGAGCAGTACGTC.

Notes on this clone: The identical CDR3 is also encoded by other nucleotide sequences in the sample. The rearrangement uses TRBV11-3 and TRBJ1-1; 7 nucleotides agree with TRBD1. This CDR3 comprises 14 residues. Looked up from germline, CDR1 is SGHNT and CDR2 is YENEEA. The V and J ends lost 5 bases and 1 base, in that order; junction bases with no gene match: 4. CDR3 sequence: CASSQGQANTEAFF. CDR3 DNA: TGTGCCAGCAGCCAAGGACAGGCGAACACTGAAGCTTTCTTT.

The rearrangement links TRBV7-9 to TRBJ2-3; 7 bases align to TRBD2. The V segment lost 4 bases and the J segment 2 bases; nucleotides outside the gene matches: 6. The germline CDR1 and CDR2 sequences are SEHNR and FQNEAQ (reference sequence). This CDR3 region has 15 residues. The CDR3 region is CASSSRDYPTDTQYF. As DNA, the CDR3 is TGTGCCAGCAGCTCCCGGGACTACCCCACAGATACGCAGTATTTT.

The chain recombines TRBV15 with TRBJ2-1; maybe TRBD2 (5 bases). This CDR3 has 16 amino acids. Germline CDR1 reads LNHNV; CDR2 reads YYDKDF (reference sequence). V was shortened by 0 bases and J by 2 bases, with 11 bases between the two germline ends. CDR3 nucleotide sequence: TGTGCCACCAGCAGAGATCTTAGCGAGGCCTACAATGAGCAGTTCTTC. Amino acid sequence: CATSRDLSEAYNEQFF.